The 19 T cell receptor beta chains below were found in one sample sequenced in a study of regulatory T cells in long-lasting Graves disease. Sequencing libraries for TCR beta were prepared with iRepertoire HTBI primers and Arm-PCR of CDR3 regions. Via MiXCR, TCRdb re-called the multiplex PCR reads, giving one row per CDR3 protein. In the table there are roughly 560,000 distinct CDR3 sequences, 9.5% to 15% of which are singletons. Time point here: newly diagnosed GD, antithyroid drugs for less than 3 months. RNA from PBMCs was the source of the TCR library. This same sample was also taken into another study, of T cells in Graves' hyperthyroidism and ophthalmopathy.

This material consisted of peripheral blood mononuclear cells (PBMCs), taken at new diagnosis, from a patient treated with antithyroid drugs. The source is a woman younger than 45 with Graves disease.

This clonotype was counted ten times or more. The rearrangement links TRBV20-1 to TRBJ2-1, with a possible D match to TRBD2 (5 bases). This CDR3 spans 13 amino acids. Germline values: CDR1 DFQATT, CDR2 SNEGSKA (reference sequence). V lost 3 bases and J 10 bases, leaving 16 bases between the germline ends. CDR3 in amino acids: CSARFPLAGEQFF. CDR3 DNA: TGCAGTGCTAGGTTCCCCCTAGCCGGGGAGCAGTTCTTC.

This clonotype showed up just a few times. This chain joins TRBV4-1 and TRBJ2-3, with TRBD1 identical over 8 bases. V gave up 4 bases and J gave up 4 bases; unmatched junction bases: 4. Germline lookup yields CDR1 MGHRA and CDR2 YSYEKL. This CDR3 is built from 14 residues. This CDR3 is CASSRGQGPDTQYF. CDR3 bases: TGCGCCAGCAGCCGCGGACAGGGCCCAGATACGCAGTATTTT.

This clonotype was recorded many times. J is TRBJ2-7 and V is TRBV7-9; D call uncertain. Germline CDR1 is SEHNR and CDR2 is FQNEAQ (reference sequence). The CDR3 spans 12 residues. Deletions cut 1 base from V and 3 bases from J, with 4 bases between. The CDR3 sequence is CASSLVSYEQYF. DNA of the CDR3: TGTGCCAGCAGCTTAGTGAGCTACGAGCAGTACTTC.

This clonotype came up many times. The rearrangement joins TRBV2 to TRBJ2-3, with D hard to call. CDR3 length equals 12 residues. Germline values: CDR1 SNHLY, CDR2 FYNNEI. Trimming removed 4 bases at V and 6 bases at J, with 8 bases between. CDR3 DNA: TGTGCCAGCAGTGTAGCCCCCGATACGCAGTATTTT. It is translated as CASSVAPDTQYF.

Many counts were recorded for this clonotype. This rearrangement joins TRBV20-1 to TRBJ2-4; TRBD2 might be the D (5 bases). There are 17 residues in the CDR3. Germline V CDR1 and CDR2: DFQATT, SNEGSKA (reference sequence). Trimming left V 0 bases short and J 7 bases short, with 22 bases between. The CDR3 here is CSARDRFGELRKNIQYF. The CDR3 coding sequence is TGCAGTGCTAGAGATCGATTCGGGGAGTTGCGTAAGAACATTCAGTACTTC.

This clonotype was seen at least ten times. The chain is built from TRBV18 and TRBJ1-1; perhaps TRBD1 as D (5 bases). This CDR3 has 12 amino acids. Trimming shortened V by 0 bases and J by 8 bases, and 7 bases separated the two germline ends. CDR1 KGHSH and CDR2 LQKENI come from the germline V gene. In DNA form, the CDR3 reads TGTGCCAGCTCACCACCTCACAGGGAAGCTTTCTTT. It codes for CASSPPHREAFF.

About this clonotype: A much larger clone differs by one base, so this may be a read error. The genes are TRBV19 and TRBJ2-5, with unresolved D. The CDR3 length is 16 residues. The germline V gene has CDR1 LNHDA and CDR2 SQIVND (reference sequence). CDR3 nucleotide sequence: TGTGCCAGTAGTAGTTACAGAGAAGGTGGCCAAGAGACCCAGCACTTC. Translation: CASSSYREGGQETQHF.

The chain carries TRBV10-3 and TRBJ2-2; TRBD2 might be the D (6 bases). CDR3 length equals 15 residues. Germline CDR1 ENHRY, CDR2 SYGVKD. The V end lost 7 bases, the J end lost 7 bases, and 19 bases lay between the germline ends. CDR3 protein: CAIKAGTSPYGELFF. The CDR3, as DNA: TGTGCCATCAAGGCCGGGACTTCCCCCTACGGGGAGCTGTTTTTT.

This clonotype was counted a single time. The chain combines TRBV12-3 or TRBV12-4 with TRBJ2-5, with TRBD1 identical over 7 bases. With 4 bases clipped from V and 11 bases from J, the junction kept 13 bases outside the gene matches. This CDR3 contains 14 residues. This CDR3 is CASSSGTAYNEQYF. CDR3 coding DNA: TGTGCCAGCAGTTCCGGGACAGCTTACAATGAGCAGTACTTC.

This clonotype was seen many times. The rearrangement uses TRBV20-1 and TRBJ2-3; 7 bases are shared with TRBD2. The ends lost 2 bases at V and 8 bases at J; junction bases unmatched: 13. Per the germline V gene, CDR1 is DFQATT and CDR2 is SNEGSKA (reference sequence). The CDR3 is 15 residues long. CDR3 sequence (DNA): TGCAGTGCTAGATTGGGCGGGAGCATCGGGGGTACGCAGTATTTT. Residues: CSARLGGSIGGTQYF.

This clonotype was recorded at least ten times. The chain combines TRBV3-1 with TRBJ1-2; 7 bases are a match to TRBD1. CDR1 is LGHDT and CDR2 is YNNKEL in the germline V gene (reference sequence). The ends lost 5 bases at V and 4 bases at J; junction bases unmatched: 10. The CDR3 runs to 15 residues. CDR3 loop: CASSTSRQGSYGYTF. DNA of the CDR3: TGTGCCAGCAGCACCAGTCGACAGGGTAGCTATGGCTACACCTTC.

This clonotype has a count of ten or more. The genes are TRBV9 and TRBJ1-1; 11 positions agree with TRBD1. V was pared by 3 bases and J by 4 bases, with 5 bases of the junction left unmatched. Germline CDR1 is SGDLS and CDR2 is YYNGEE. This CDR3 has 15 residues. CDR3 loop: CASSGRTGGGTEAFF. CDR3 coding DNA: TGTGCCAGCAGCGGCCGGACAGGGGGCGGCACTGAAGCTTTCTTT.

This clonotype occurred many times. The V call is TRBV20-1, the J call TRBJ2-1, with D possibly being TRBD1 or TRBD2 (5 bases each). The CDR3 consists of 19 residues. V was trimmed by 1 base and J by 9 bases, leaving 31 bases between them. Germline V gene lookup returns CDR1 DFQATT and CDR2 SNEGSKA (reference sequence). The DNA of the CDR3 is TGCAGTGCTAGAGTACTGCGTATTAAGGGGACGAGCCTGGGTGGTGAGCAGTTCTTC. Its protein product is CSARVLRIKGTSLGGEQFF.

This chain uses TRBV13 with TRBJ2-1, with a weak D call TRBD2 (5 bases). Trimming took 5 bases from V and 2 from J, leaving 13 bases between them. The length of the CDR3 is 15 residues. Germline-derived CDR1 and CDR2 are PRHDT and FYEKMQ (reference sequence). CDR3 coding DNA: TGTGCCAGCAGCACAAAGGACTTCACCTACAATGAGCAGTTCTTC. It codes for CASSTKDFTYNEQFF. The variable domain in full, completed from reference TRBV13 and TRBJ2-1, reads AAGVIQSPRHLIKEKRETATLKCYPIPRHDTVYWYQQGPGQDPQFLISFYEKMQSDKGSIPDRFSAQQFSDYHSELNMSSLELGDSALYFCASSTKDFTYNEQFFGPGTRLTVL.

In the case of this clonotype: Compared with germline, one end of the junction differs, possibly owing to a read error. The CDR3 sequence is CVSGRGGAGYGYTF. CDR3 coding DNA: TGTGTCAGCGGCAGGGGGGGGGCCGGCTATGGCTACACCTTC. This sequence joins TRBV28 and TRBJ1-2; 7 bases map to TRBD1. The CDR3 contains 14 residues. Germline CDR1 reads MDHEN; CDR2 reads SYDVKM.

The chain has TRBV4-3 and TRBJ1-2, with 7 nucleotides matching TRBD1. The CDR3 extends over 15 amino acids. The V segment lost 4 bases and the J segment 2 bases; nucleotides outside the gene matches: 7. The germline CDR1 and CDR2 sequences are LGHNA and YSLEER. CDR3 nucleotides: TGCGCCAGCAGCCGAGGGACAGACCTCAACTATGGCTACACCTTC. The encoded protein is CASSRGTDLNYGYTF.

The gene calls are TRBV19 and TRBJ1-4; D is perhaps TRBD1 (5 bases). The CDR3 is 16 residues long. Trimming removed 6 bases from V and 7 bases from J, with 21 bases in between. Germline CDR1 reads LNHDA; CDR2 reads SQIVND (reference sequence). This CDR3 is CASRRNSGLGSEKLFF. The CDR3 DNA follows: TGTGCCAGTAGGAGAAATTCGGGGCTGGGGAGTGAAAAACTGTTTTTT.

V is TRBV6-5 and J is TRBJ1-6, with a weak D call TRBD1 (6 bases). This CDR3 comprises 14 residues. The V end was cut by 2 bases, the J end by 10 bases, with 12 bases between. Germline CDR1 MNHEY, CDR2 SVGAGI. The CDR3 here is CASSYEGTGSPLHF. The DNA for the CDR3 is TGTGCCAGCAGTTACGAGGGTACAGGGTCACCCCTCCACTTT.

This clonotype has at least ten counts. This chain joins TRBV6-5 and TRBJ2-1; no clear D gene. V was trimmed by 0 bases and J by 4 bases, leaving 13 bases between them. CDR3 length: 16 residues. Per germline, CDR1 MNHEY and CDR2 SVGAGI. DNA for the CDR3: TGTGCCAGCAGTTACTCTGGCACGGACCCTTACAATGAGCAGTTCTTC. This codes for CASSYSGTDPYNEQFF.